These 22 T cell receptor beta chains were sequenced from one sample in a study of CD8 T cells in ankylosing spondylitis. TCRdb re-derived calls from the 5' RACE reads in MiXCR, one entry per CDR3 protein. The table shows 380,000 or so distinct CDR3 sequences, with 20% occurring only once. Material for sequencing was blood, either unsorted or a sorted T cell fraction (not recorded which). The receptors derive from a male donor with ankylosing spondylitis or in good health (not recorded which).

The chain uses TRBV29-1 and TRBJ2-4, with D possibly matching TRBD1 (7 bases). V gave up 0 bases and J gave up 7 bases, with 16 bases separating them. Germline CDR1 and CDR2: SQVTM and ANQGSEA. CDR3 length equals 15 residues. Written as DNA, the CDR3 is TGCAGCGTTGAAGATCCTCGGACAGGAGGGAACATTCAGTACTTC. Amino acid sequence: CSVEDPRTGGNIQYF.

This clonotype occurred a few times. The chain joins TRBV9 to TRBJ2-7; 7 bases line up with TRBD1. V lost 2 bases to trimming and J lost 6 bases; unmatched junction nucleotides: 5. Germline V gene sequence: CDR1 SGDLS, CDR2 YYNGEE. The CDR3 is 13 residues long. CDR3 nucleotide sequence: TGTGCCAGCAGCGTTGGGACAGCTGGCGAGCAGTACTTC. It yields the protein CASSVGTAGEQYF.

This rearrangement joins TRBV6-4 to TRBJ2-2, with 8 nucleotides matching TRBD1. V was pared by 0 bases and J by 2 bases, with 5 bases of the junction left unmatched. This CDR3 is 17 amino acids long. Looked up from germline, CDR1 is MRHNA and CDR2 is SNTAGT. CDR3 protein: CASSDSGQGANTGELFF. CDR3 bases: TGTGCCAGCAGTGACTCGGGGCAGGGGGCTAACACCGGGGAGCTGTTTTTT.

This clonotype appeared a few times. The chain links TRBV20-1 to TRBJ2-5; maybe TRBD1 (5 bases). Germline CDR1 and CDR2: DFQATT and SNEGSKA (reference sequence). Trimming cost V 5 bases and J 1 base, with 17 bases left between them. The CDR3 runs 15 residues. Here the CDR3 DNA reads TGCAGTGCTGCAGTCGTATCAGGGCCCCAAGAGACCCAGTACTTC. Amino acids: CSAAVVSGPQETQYF.

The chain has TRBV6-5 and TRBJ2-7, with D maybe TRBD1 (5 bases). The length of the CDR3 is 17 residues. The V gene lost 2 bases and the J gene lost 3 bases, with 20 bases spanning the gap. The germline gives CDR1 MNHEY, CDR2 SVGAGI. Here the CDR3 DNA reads TGTGCCAGCAGTTACACAAACCCCCTGGCAGGGATCTACGAGCAGTACTTC. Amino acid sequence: CASSYTNPLAGIYEQYF.

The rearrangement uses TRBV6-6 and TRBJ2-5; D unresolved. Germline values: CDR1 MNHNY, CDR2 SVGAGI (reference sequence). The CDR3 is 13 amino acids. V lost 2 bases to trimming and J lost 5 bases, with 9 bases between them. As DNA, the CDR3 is TGTGCCAGCAGTTACCCAGGTCGGGAGACCCAGTACTTC. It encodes CASSYPGRETQYF.

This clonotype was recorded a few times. For the CDR3, the DNA is TGCAGCGTTGAAGACCTCAGGTCTGGGTGGGGGGGAGATACGCAGTATTTT. Its protein product is CSVEDLRSGWGGDTQYF. V gene TRBV29-1 combines with J gene TRBJ2-3; 7 nucleotides agree with TRBD2. Germline CDR1 SQVTM, CDR2 ANQGSEA. The CDR3 spans 17 residues. Trimming cost V 0 bases and J 5 bases; bases outside gene matches: 14.

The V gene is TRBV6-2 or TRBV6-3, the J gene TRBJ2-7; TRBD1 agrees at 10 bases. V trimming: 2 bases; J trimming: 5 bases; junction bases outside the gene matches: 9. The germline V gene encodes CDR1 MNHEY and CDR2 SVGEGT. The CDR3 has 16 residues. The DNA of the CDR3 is TGTGCCAGCAGTTACACAGACAGGGGGCGTATGAACGAGCAGTACTTC. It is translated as CASSYTDRGRMNEQYF.

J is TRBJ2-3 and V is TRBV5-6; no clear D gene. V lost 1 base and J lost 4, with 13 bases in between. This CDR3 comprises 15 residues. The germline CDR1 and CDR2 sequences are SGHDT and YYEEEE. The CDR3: CASSLLRSQADTQYF. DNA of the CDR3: TGTGCCAGCAGCTTGCTACGGAGCCAGGCAGATACGCAGTATTTT.

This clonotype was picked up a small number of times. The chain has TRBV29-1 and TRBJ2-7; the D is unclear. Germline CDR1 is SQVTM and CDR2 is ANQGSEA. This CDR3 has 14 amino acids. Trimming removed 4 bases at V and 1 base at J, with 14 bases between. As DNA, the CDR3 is TGCAGCGTTGGATCGGGCATTAAATCCTACGAGCAGTACTTC. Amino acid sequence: CSVGSGIKSYEQYF.

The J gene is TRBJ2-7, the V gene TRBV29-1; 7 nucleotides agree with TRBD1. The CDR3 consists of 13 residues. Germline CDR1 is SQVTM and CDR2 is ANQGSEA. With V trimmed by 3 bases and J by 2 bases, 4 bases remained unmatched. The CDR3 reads CSVEGDRAYEQYF. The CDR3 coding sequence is TGCAGCGTTGAGGGGGACAGAGCCTACGAGCAGTACTTC.

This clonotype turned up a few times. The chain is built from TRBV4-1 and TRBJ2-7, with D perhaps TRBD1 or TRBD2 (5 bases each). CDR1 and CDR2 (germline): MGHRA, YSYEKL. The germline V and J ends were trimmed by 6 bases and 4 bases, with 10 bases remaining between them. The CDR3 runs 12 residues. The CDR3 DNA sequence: TGCGCCAGCAGGGGACCGAATTACGAGCAGTACTTC. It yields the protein CASRGPNYEQYF.

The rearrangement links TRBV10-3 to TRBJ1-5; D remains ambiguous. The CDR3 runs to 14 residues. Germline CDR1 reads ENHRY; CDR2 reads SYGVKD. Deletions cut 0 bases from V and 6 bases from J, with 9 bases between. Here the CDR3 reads CAISESATGQPQHF. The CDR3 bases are TGTGCCATCAGTGAGTCGGCGACGGGTCAGCCCCAGCATTTT.

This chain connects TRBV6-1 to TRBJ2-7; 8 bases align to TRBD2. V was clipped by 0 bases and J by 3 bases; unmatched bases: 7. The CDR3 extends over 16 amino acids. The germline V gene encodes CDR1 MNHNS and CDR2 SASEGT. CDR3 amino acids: CASSEALSGGYYEQYF. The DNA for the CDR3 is TGTGCCAGCAGTGAAGCGCTGAGCGGGGGCTACTACGAGCAGTACTTC.

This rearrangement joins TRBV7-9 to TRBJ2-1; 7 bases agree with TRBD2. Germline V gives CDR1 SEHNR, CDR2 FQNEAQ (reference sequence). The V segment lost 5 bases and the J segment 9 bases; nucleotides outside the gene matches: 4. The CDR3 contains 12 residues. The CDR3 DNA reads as TGTGCCAGCAGCCCACTAGCGACTGAGCAGTTCTTC. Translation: CASSPLATEQFF.

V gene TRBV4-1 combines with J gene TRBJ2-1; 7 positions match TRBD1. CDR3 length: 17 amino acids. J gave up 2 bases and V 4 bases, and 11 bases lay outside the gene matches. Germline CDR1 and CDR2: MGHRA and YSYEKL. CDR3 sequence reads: CASSLYGQVVPYNEQFF. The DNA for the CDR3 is TGCGCCAGCAGCCTCTATGGACAGGTGGTACCCTACAATGAGCAGTTCTTC.

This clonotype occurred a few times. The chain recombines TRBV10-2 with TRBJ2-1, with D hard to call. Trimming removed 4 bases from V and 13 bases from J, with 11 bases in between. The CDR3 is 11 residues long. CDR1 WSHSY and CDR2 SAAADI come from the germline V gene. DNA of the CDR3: TGCGCCAGCAGTGTTCAGTTATCCCAGTTCTTC. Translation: CASSVQLSQFF.

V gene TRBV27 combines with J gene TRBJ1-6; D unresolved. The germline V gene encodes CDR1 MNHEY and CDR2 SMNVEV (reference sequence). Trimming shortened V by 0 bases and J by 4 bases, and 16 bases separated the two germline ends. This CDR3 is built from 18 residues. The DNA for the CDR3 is TGTGCCAGCAGTTTATCGAGAGGTGCCCTCTCGTATAATTCACCCCTCCACTTT. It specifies CASSLSRGALSYNSPLHF.

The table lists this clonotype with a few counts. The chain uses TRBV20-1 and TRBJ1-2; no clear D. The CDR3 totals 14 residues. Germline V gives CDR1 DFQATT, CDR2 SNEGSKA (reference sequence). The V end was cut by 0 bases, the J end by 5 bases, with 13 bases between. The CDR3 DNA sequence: TGCAGTGCTAGAGATTTGGGGAACACTTATGGCTACACCTTC. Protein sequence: CSARDLGNTYGYTF.

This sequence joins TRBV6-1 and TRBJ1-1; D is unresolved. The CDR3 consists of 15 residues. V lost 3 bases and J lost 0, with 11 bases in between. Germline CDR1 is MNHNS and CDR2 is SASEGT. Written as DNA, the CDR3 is TGTGCCAGCAGTGAGGAACCGAGGATGAACACTGAAGCTTTCTTT. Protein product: CASSEEPRMNTEAFF.

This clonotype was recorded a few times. CDR3 region: CSAREGTSGAYEQYF. CDR3 in DNA: TGCAGTGCTAGGGAGGGGACTAGCGGGGCTTACGAGCAGTACTTC. The genes are TRBV20-1 and TRBJ2-7; 13 bases map to TRBD2. The V and J ends lost 3 bases and 4 bases, in that order; junction bases with no gene match: 6. CDR1 and CDR2 (germline): DFQATT, SNEGSKA (reference sequence). CDR3 size: 15 residues.

The CDR3 is CSAPQEVYEQYF. CDR3 nucleotide sequence: TGCAGTGCCCCTCAGGAGGTCTACGAGCAGTACTTC. This chain links TRBV20-1 with TRBJ2-7; D might be TRBD2 (5 bases). This CDR3 comprises 12 residues. Trimming removed 6 bases from V and 3 bases from J, with 12 bases in between. Germline values: CDR1 DFQATT, CDR2 SNEGSKA (reference sequence).